Listed here are 15 T cell receptor beta chains from one sample, sequenced in a study of beta chain features in type 1 diabetes. Points from the study as a whole: Among all four CD4+ subsets, Type 1 diabetes patients had TCRB CDR3s that were moderately but significantly shorter.

Expressed TCRB transcripts were sequenced because the entire RNA isolate underwent reverse transcription. Profiled with immunoSEQ multiplex PCR; TCRdb holds only in-frame clones, not every one. The sample gives 300,000 to 450,000 clones, roughly 12% of which show up once; 0.0095% to 0.013% is in the top ten. These receptors are not linked to any known antigen. The specimen was naive CD4+ T cells from blood. The receptors were sampled from a woman between 18 and 29 years old with type 1 diabetes.

The chain has TRBV11-2 and TRBJ2-7; the match to TRBD2 covers 11 bases. Per germline, CDR1 SGHAT and CDR2 FQNNGV. The CDR3 length is 14 residues. The V segment lost 5 bases and the J segment 3 bases; nucleotides outside the gene matches: 3. CDR3 sequence (DNA): TGTGCCAGCAGCCCTAGCGGGAGGCGCTACGAGCAGTACTTC. It specifies CASSPSGRRYEQYF. Looking up the rest from reference TRBV11-2 and TRBJ2-7 gives the full variable domain: EAGVAQSPRYKIIEKRQSVAFWCNPISGHATLYWYQQILGQGPKLLIQFQNNGVVDDSQLPKDRFSAERLKGVDSTLKIQPAKLEDSAVYLCASSPSGRRYEQYFGPGTRLTVT.

This clone was detected a few times. This rearrangement joins TRBV5-6 to TRBJ2-1; the D gene is possibly TRBD2 (6 bases). CDR3 size: 14 residues. Trimming left V 0 bases short and J 7 bases short, with 11 bases between. The germline CDR1 and CDR2 sequences are SGHDT and YYEEEE. The CDR3 region is CASSLVGGRNEQFF. The CDR3 coding sequence is TGTGCCAGCAGCTTGGTCGGGGGTAGGAATGAGCAGTTCTTC. Based on the CDR3 plus reference TRBV5-6 and TRBJ2-1, the full variable domain is DAGVTQSPTHLIKTRGQQVTLRCSPKSGHDTVSWYQQALGQGPQFIFQYYEEEERQRGNFPDRFSGHQFPNYSSELNVNALLLGDSALYLCASSLVGGRNEQFFGPGTRLTVL.

The chain links TRBV5-1 to TRBJ2-7, with 11 nucleotides matching TRBD2. This CDR3 has 16 residues. V shed 3 bases, J shed 3 bases, and the junction held 8 bases outside the gene matches. CDR1 is SGHRS and CDR2 is YFSETQ in the germline V gene. CDR3 region: CASSSLLAGDGYEQYF. The CDR3 region has the DNA TGCGCCAGCAGCTCCCTACTAGCGGGAGATGGCTACGAGCAGTACTTC. Based on the CDR3 plus reference TRBV5-1 and TRBJ2-7, the full variable domain is KAGVTQTPRYLIKTRGQQVTLSCSPISGHRSVSWYQQTPGQGLQFLFEYFSETQRNKGNFPGRFSGRQFSNSRSEMNVSTLELGDSALYLCASSSLLAGDGYEQYFGPGTRLTVT.

J is TRBJ1-3 and V is TRBV2, with 7 bases identical to TRBD1. The V segment lost 4 bases and the J segment 2 bases; nucleotides outside the gene matches: 11. CDR3 size: 17 residues. Germline V gene lookup returns CDR1 SNHLY and CDR2 FYNNEI. As DNA, the CDR3 is TGTGCCAGCAGTGTGGAGTCGGGACAGATTACTGGAAACACCATATATTTT. Its translation: CASSVESGQITGNTIYF.

This sequence joins TRBV14 and TRBJ2-5, with a possible D match to TRBD1 (7 bases). This CDR3 spans 14 amino acids. Trimming stripped 4 bases from V and 4 bases from J, with 13 bases between. Germline-derived CDR1 and CDR2 are SGHDN and FVKESK. CDR3 protein: CASSPDRRGETQYF. The CDR3 nucleotides read TGTGCCAGCAGCCCGGACAGGCGGGGAGAGACCCAGTACTTC.

This clone turned up a few times. CDR3: CATSRPGTGGSVAFF. The CDR3 DNA reads TGTGCCACCAGCAGGCCGGGGACAGGGGGTAGCGTAGCTTTCTTT. This chain joins TRBV15 and TRBJ1-1; 11 nucleotides match TRBD1. With V trimmed by 3 bases and J by 10 bases, 10 bases remained unmatched. Germline values: CDR1 LNHNV, CDR2 YYDKDF (reference sequence). The CDR3 runs 15 residues.

This clone has more than one count but fewer than ten. The J gene is TRBJ2-3, the V gene TRBV13; TRBD2 is a possible D gene (5 bases). The CDR3 loop spans 13 amino acids. V was clipped by 3 bases and J by 2 bases, with 6 bases between them. Germline V gene data show CDR1 as PRHDT and CDR2 as FYEKMQ (reference sequence). CDR3 nucleotides: TGTGCCAGCAGCTTGGACTTCACAGATACGCAGTATTTT. Amino acid sequence: CASSLDFTDTQYF. Filled out from reference TRBV13 and TRBJ2-3, the complete variable domain reads AAGVIQSPRHLIKEKRETATLKCYPIPRHDTVYWYQQGPGQDPQFLISFYEKMQSDKGSIPDRFSAQQFSDYHSELNMSSLELGDSALYFCASSLDFTDTQYFGPGTRLTVL.

This clone was recorded a few times. The V gene is TRBV27, the J gene TRBJ2-2; maybe TRBD1 (6 bases). The V gene's germline CDR1 is MNHEY and CDR2 SMNVEV (reference sequence). Trimming left V 9 bases short and J 0 bases short, with 8 bases between. The CDR3 length is 13 residues. In nucleotides, the CDR3 is TGTGCCAGTCGGACAGCGAACACCGGGGAGCTGTTTTTT. Translating it yields CASRTANTGELFF.

The V call is TRBV29-1, the J call TRBJ1-1, with unresolved D. The CDR3 spans 11 residues. The germline CDR1 and CDR2 sequences are SQVTM and ANQGSEA. Trimming took off 7 bases at V and 5 bases at J, with 11 bases between the two ends. The CDR3 protein is CSASAGTEAFF. CDR3 bases: TGCAGCGCTTCTGCGGGGACTGAAGCTTTCTTT.

This clone was seen only a few times. This chain joins TRBV6-5 and TRBJ2-3; a weak D match, TRBD2 (7 bases). This CDR3 spans 14 amino acids. Germline V gives CDR1 MNHEY, CDR2 SVGAGI. V was shortened by 5 bases and J by 4 bases, with 13 bases between the two germline ends. The CDR3 nucleotides are TGTGCCAGCAGTAACTGGGGGGGCCCAGATACGCAGTATTTT. The encoded protein is CASSNWGGPDTQYF.

Points on this clone: In the same sample, other DNA sequences code for this CDR3. The chain recombines TRBV20-1 with TRBJ2-5; no clear D. Germline CDR1 DFQATT, CDR2 SNEGSKA (reference sequence). CDR3 size: 11 residues. V was clipped by 0 bases and J by 5 bases, with 4 bases between them. The CDR3 DNA reads as TGCAGTGCTAGAGACCGGGAGACCCAGTACTTC. Residues: CSARDRETQYF.

The CDR3 loop reads CASSYPGPNYGYTF. CDR3 nucleotide sequence: TGTGCCAGCAGTTATCCCGGTCCTAACTATGGCTACACCTTC. The chain is built from TRBV7-9 and TRBJ1-2; D unresolved. Trimming shortened V by 6 bases and J by 0 bases, and 11 bases separated the two germline ends. Germline assignment: CDR1 SEHNR and CDR2 FQNEAQ (reference sequence). This CDR3 spans 14 amino acids.

This clone was seen a handful of times. This chain joins TRBV4-3 and TRBJ2-2, with 8 bases fitting TRBD1. CDR1 and CDR2 (germline): LGHNA, YSLEER. V gave up 4 bases and J gave up 1 base; unmatched junction bases: 2. The CDR3 runs to 15 residues. CDR3 protein: CASSLGTGNTGELFF. The CDR3 bases are TGCGCCAGCAGCCTCGGGACAGGGAACACCGGGGAGCTGTTTTTT.

This clone has more than one count but fewer than ten. The V and J genes are TRBV7-2 and TRBJ2-3; the match to TRBD2 covers 10 bases. This CDR3 contains 15 residues. Germline trimming cut 6 bases from V and 5 bases from J; bases unmatched to any gene: 8. Germline V gives CDR1 SGHTA, CDR2 FQGNSA. CDR3 protein: CASRTLAGVGDTQYF. The CDR3 DNA reads TGTGCCAGCAGGACCCTAGCGGGAGTTGGAGATACGCAGTATTTT.

CDR3 coding DNA: TGTGCCAGCAGCTCGACTAGCGGGAGGATTAAGCAGTACTTC. Its translation is CASSSTSGRIKQYF. The J gene is TRBJ2-7, the V gene TRBV7-2; 13 bases map to TRBD2. Germline CDR1 is SGHTA and CDR2 is FQGNSA. J gave up 8 bases and V 4 bases, and 5 bases lay outside the gene matches. This CDR3 contains 14 residues.